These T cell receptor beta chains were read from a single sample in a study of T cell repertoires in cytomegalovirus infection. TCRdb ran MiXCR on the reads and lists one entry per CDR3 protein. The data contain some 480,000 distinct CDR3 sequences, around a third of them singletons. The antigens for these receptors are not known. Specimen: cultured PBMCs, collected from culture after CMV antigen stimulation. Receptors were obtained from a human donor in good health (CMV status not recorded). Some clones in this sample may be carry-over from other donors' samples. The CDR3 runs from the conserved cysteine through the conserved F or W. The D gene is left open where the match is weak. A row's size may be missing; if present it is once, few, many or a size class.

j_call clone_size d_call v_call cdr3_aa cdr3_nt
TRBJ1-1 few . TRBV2 CASSQGDNTEAFF TGTGCCAGCTCACAGGGAGATAACACTGAAGCTTTCTTT
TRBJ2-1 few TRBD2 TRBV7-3 CASSPGGTSQSYNEQFF TGTGCCAGCAGTCCGGGGGGAACTAGCCAGTCCTACAATGAGCAGTTCTTC
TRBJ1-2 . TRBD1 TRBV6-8 CASSYSGQGANYGYTF TGTGCCAGCAGTTACTCCGGACAGGGAGCTAACTATGGCTACACCTTC
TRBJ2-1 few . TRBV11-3 CASSSSPVSEQFF TGTGCCAGCAGCTCCAGCCCGGTTTCGGAGCAGTTCTTC
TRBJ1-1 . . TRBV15 CATSRVGQNTEAFF TGTGCCACCAGCAGAGTTGGACAGAACACTGAAGCTTTCTTT
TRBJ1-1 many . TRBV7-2 CASSIDLRGEAFF TGTGCCAGCAGCATCGACTTAAGGGGTGAAGCTTTCTTT
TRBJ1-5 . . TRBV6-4 CASSEGGGNQPQHF TGTGCCAGCAGTGAGGGGGGAGGCAATCAGCCCCAGCATTTT
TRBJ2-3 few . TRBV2 CASMLIDTQYF TGTGCCAGCATGCTTATAGATACGCAGTATTTT
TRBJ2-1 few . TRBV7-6 CASSLRGEVNNEQFF TGTGCCAGCAGCTTAAGGGGGGAGGTCAACAATGAGCAGTTCTTC
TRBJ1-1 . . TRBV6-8 CASSYSQIRAEAFF TGTGCCAGCAGTTACTCACAGATTCGCGCTGAAGCTTTCTTT
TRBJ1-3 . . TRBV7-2 CASSPDSNSGNTIYF TGTGCCAGCAGTCCGGACAGCAACTCTGGAAACACCATATATTTT
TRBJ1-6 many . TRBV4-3 CASSQEPSNSPLHF TGCGCCAGCAGCCAAGAACCCTCCAATTCACCCCTCCACTTT
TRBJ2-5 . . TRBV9 CASSPGPWGQETQYF TGTGCCAGCAGCCCAGGACCGTGGGGGCAAGAGACCCAGTACTTC
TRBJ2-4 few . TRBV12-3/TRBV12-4 CASSLGGGIKNIQYF TGTGCCAGCAGTTTAGGAGGGGGGATCAAAAACATTCAGTACTTC
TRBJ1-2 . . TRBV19 CASSRQPSAVYGYTF TGTGCCAGTAGTAGGCAGCCTTCGGCTGTCTATGGCTACACCTTC
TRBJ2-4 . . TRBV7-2 CASSLGLFKNIQYF TGTGCCAGCAGCTTAGGCCTGTTTAAAAACATTCAGTACTTC
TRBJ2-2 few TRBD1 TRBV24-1 CATSEHGQGSAGELFF TGTGCCACCAGTGAACACGGACAGGGTTCGGCCGGGGAGCTGTTTTTT
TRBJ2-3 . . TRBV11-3 CASSPMAVSGYTDTQYF TGTGCCAGCAGCCCGATGGCGGTTTCTGGATACACAGATACGCAGTATTTT
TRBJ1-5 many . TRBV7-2 CASSLVIGSNQPQHF TGTGCCAGCAGCTTAGTTATCGGTAGCAATCAGCCCCAGCATTTT
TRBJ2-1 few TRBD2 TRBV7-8 CASSPPPGTSGNNEQFF TGTGCCAGCAGTCCGCCTCCCGGGACTAGCGGTAACAATGAGCAGTTCTTC
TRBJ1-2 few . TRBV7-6 CASSPGPLYGYTF TGTGCCAGCAGCCCCGGGCCCCTCTATGGCTACACCTTC
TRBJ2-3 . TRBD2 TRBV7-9 CASSLEASGRPVTDTQYF TGTGCCAGCAGCTTAGAGGCTAGCGGGAGGCCTGTCACAGATACGCAGTATTTT
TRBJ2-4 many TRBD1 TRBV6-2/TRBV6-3 CASSSLTGERNIQYF TGTGCCAGCAGCTCCCTGACAGGGGAGAGGAACATTCAGTACTTC
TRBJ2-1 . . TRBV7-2 CASSPGGDAMGFF TGTGCCAGCAGCCCAGGGGGGGACGCAATGGGGTTCTTC
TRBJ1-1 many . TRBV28 CASSSSVNTEAFF TGTGCCAGCAGTTCCTCAGTGAACACTGAAGCTTTCTTT
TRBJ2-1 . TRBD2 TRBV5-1 CASSLYGSGSGGEQFF TGCGCCAGCAGCTTGTATGGTAGCGGGAGCGGCGGTGAGCAGTTCTTC
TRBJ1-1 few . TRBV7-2 CASSLRRSNTEAFF TGTGCCAGCAGCTTACGCAGAAGTAACACTGAAGCTTTCTTT
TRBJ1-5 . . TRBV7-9 CASSLTKGDTNQPQHF TGTGCCAGCAGCTTAACGAAGGGGGACACTAATCAGCCCCAGCATTTT
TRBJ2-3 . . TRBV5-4 CASSSVDVRDRDTQYF TGTGCCAGCAGCTCGGTCGACGTGAGGGATCGGGATACGCAGTATTTT
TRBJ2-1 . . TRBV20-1 CSARAPLATYNEQFF TGCAGTGCTAGAGCCCCACTAGCTACCTACAATGAGCAGTTCTTC
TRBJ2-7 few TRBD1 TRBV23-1 CASSQDIFTGTEASEQYF TGCGCCAGCAGTCAAGACATCTTTACCGGGACAGAAGCCTCCGAGCAGTACTTC
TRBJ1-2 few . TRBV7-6 CASSPGIGGNYGYTF TGTGCCAGCAGCCCTGGAATCGGTGGGAACTATGGCTACACCTTC
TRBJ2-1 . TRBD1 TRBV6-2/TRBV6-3 CASSQRTGGFYNEQFF TGTGCCAGCAGTCAAAGGACAGGGGGGTTCTACAATGAGCAGTTCTTC
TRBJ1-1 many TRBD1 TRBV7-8 CASSSGQGVGNTEAFF TGTGCCAGCAGCTCCGGACAGGGCGTTGGGAACACTGAAGCTTTCTTT
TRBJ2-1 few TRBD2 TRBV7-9 CASSLGEGPTYNEQFF TGTGCCAGCAGCTTAGGGGAGGGGCCCACCTACAATGAGCAGTTCTTC
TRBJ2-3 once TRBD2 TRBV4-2 CASSQDVAGGGDTQYF TGTGCCAGCAGCCAAGATGTTGCGGGAGGGGGAGATACGCAGTATTTT